This paragraph reports one TCR beta chain. Its specificity is unknown. The record originates from a study of shared clonotypes between healthy human individuals. General study points: Generally, naive subsets came out with larger estimated richness than memory subsets.

Clones were read by immunoSEQ multiplex PCR, and TCRdb kept only the in-frame ones, dropping some. The table lists roughly 1,500,000 clones, 98% of them singletons. CDR3 length: 13 amino acids. Germline lookup yields CDR1 WNHNN and CDR2 SYGVQD (reference sequence). V dropped 4 bases and J dropped 8 bases, with 12 bases sitting between them. The genes are TRBV10-1 and TRBJ2-1; D is possibly TRBD1 or TRBD2 (7 bases each). Specimen: naive CD4+ T cells sorted from blood. The subset denotes: CD45RA+ positively selected. The TCR originated in a man aged 30-40 years in good health. The CDR3 region has the DNA TGCGCCAGCAGTGGCTCAGGGGGGGATGAGCAGTTCTTC. Encoded protein: CASSGSGGDEQFF.